The clone carrying this T cell receptor beta chain has ten or more counts. As yet, its antigen is unknown. CDR3 length equals 13 residues. V was shortened by 3 bases and J by 7 bases, with 9 bases between the two germline ends. Germline V gene sequence: CDR1 MNHNS, CDR2 SASEGT. Using RNA transcripts as the source, TCR beta CDR3 regions were amplified. A set of HTBI primers served as the primers for a first-round RT-PCR of the TCR CDR3. TCRdb reprocessed the multiplex PCR reads with MiXCR, giving one entry per CDR3 protein. The sample consists of more than 550,000 distinct CDR3 sequences, around 15% of them appearing once. Lactation, pregnancy, other autoimmune disease or uncontrolled infection led to exclusion of patients. This sample stems from a study of T cells in Graves' hyperthyroidism and ophthalmopathy. General study points: Blood shared most expanded thyroid clonotypes above 0.001.

The chain is built from TRBV6-1 and TRBJ1-4; D is possibly TRBD1 (6 bases). The material sequenced was blood. The sequence was collected from a man in his forties or fifties with Graves' hyperthyroidism. For the CDR3, the DNA is TGTGCCAGCAGTGATCAGGGGACTGAAAAACTGTTTTTT. Amino acid sequence: CASSDQGTEKLFF.